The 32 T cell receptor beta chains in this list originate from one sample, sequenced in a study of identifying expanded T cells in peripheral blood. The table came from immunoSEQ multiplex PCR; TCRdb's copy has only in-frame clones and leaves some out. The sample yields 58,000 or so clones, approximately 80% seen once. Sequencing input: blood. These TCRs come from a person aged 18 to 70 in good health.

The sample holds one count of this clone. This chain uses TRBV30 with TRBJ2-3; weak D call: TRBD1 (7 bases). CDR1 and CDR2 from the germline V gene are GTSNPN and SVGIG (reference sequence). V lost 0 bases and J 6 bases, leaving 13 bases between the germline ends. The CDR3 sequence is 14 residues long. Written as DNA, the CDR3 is TGTGCCTGGAGTGTAAGCAGGGGGAGGGATACGCAGTATTTT. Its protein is CAWSVSRGRDTQYF.

The CDR3 region has the DNA TGTGCCAGCAGCCAAGACACTCGCGCTGGCTACACCTTC. Its translation: CASSQDTRAGYTF. The rearrangement uses TRBV6-6 and TRBJ1-2; D is undetermined. V lost 6 bases and J 7 bases, leaving 15 bases between the germline ends. There are 13 residues in the CDR3. The germline CDR1 and CDR2 sequences are MNHNY and SVGAGI (reference sequence).

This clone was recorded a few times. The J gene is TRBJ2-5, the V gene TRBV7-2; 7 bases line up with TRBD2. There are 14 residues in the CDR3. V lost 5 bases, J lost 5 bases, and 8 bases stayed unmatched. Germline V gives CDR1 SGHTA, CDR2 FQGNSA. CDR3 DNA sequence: TGTGCCAGCAGCCCCTCCGGGGGAGGGGAGACCCAGTACTTC. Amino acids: CASSPSGGGETQYF.

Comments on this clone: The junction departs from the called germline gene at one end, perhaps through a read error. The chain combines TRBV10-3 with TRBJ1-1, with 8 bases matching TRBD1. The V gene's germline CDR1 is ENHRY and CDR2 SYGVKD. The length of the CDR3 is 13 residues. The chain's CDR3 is CAISEEVRQGARF. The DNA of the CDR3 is TGTGCCATCAGTGAAGAAGTGAGGCAGGGGGCCAGATTT.

CDR3 loop: CASSMDGPSDTIYF. In nucleotides, the CDR3 is TGTGCCAGTAGTATGGACGGGCCGTCGGACACCATATATTTT. V usage is TRBV19 and J usage is TRBJ1-3; D is ambiguous. The CDR3 has 14 residues. V dropped 3 bases and J dropped 8 bases, with 14 bases sitting between them. Germline V gene sequence: CDR1 LNHDA, CDR2 SQIVND (reference sequence).

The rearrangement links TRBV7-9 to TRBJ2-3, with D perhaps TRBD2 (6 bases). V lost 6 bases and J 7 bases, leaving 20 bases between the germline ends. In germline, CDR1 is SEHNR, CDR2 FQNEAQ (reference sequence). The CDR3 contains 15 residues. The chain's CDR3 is CASSRPGTPGNTQYF. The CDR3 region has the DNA TGTGCCAGCAGTCGCCCGGGGACTCCCGGCAATACGCAGTATTTT.

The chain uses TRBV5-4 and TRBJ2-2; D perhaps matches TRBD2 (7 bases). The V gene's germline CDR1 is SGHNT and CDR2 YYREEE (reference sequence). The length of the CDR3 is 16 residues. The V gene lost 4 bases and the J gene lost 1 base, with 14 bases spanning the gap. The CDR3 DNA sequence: TGTGCCAGCAGCCCAGGGGTAGCGGGGAACACCGGGGAGCTGTTTTTT. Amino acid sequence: CASSPGVAGNTGELFF.

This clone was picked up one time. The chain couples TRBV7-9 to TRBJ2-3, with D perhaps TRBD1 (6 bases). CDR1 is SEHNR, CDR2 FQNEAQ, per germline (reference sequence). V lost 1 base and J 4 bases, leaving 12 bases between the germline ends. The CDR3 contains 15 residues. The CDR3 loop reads CASSLGQGMSDTQYF. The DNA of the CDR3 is TGTGCCAGCAGCTTAGGGCAGGGGATGTCAGATACGCAGTATTTT. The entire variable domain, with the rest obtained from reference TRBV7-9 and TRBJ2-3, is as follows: DTGVSQNPRHKITKRGQNVTFRCDPISEHNRLYWYRQTLGQGPEFLTYFQNEAQLEKSRLLSDRFSAERPKGSFSTLEIQRTEQGDSAMYLCASSLGQGMSDTQYFGPGTRLTVL.

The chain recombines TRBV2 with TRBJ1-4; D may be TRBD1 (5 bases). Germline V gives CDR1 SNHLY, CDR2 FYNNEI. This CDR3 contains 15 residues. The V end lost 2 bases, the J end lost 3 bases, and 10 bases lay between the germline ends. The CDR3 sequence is CASSEYGGSNEKLFF. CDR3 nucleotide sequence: TGTGCCAGCAGTGAATATGGGGGGTCTAATGAAAAACTGTTTTTT.

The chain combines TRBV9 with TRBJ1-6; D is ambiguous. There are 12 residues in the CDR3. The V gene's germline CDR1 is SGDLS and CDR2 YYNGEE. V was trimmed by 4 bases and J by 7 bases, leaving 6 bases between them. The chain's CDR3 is CASSPRNSPLHF. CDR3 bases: TGTGCCAGCAGCCCCCGGAATTCACCCCTCCACTTT.

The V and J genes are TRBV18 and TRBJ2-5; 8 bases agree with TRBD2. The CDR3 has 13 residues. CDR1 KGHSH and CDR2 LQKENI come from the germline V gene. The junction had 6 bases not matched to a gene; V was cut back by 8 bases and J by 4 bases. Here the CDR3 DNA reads TGTGCCAGCCTCAGCGGGGGAGCAGAGACCCAGTACTTC. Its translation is CASLSGGAETQYF.

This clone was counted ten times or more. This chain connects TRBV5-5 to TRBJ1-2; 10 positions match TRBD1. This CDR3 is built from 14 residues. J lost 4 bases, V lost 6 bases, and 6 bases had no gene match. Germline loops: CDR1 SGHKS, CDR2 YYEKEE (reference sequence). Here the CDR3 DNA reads TGTGCCAGCACAGAGACAGGGGGCGGCTATGGCTACACCTTC. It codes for CASTETGGGYGYTF. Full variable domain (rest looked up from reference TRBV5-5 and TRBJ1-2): DAGVTQSPTHLIKTRGQQVTLRCSPISGHKSVSWYQQVLGQGPQFIFQYYEKEERGRGNFPDRFSARQFPNYSSELNVNALLLGDSALYLCASTETGGGYGYTFGSGTRLTVV.

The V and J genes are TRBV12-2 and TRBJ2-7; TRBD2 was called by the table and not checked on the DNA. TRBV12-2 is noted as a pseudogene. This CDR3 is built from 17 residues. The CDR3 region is CASRLEFAAGVCYEQYF. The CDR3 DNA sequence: TGTGCAAGTCGCTTAGAGTTCGCAGCGGGAGTGTGCTACGAGCAGTACTTC.

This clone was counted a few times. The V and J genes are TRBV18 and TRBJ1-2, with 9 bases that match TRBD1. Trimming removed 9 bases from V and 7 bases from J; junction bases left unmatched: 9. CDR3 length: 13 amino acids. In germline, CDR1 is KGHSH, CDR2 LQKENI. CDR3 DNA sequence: TGTGCCAGTAAAACAGGGGGCGCGAGTGGCTACACCTTC. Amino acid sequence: CASKTGGASGYTF. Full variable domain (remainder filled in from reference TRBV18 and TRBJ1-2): NAGVMQNPRHLVRRRGQEARLRCSPMKGHSHVYWYRQLPEEGLKFMVYLQKENIIDESGMPKERFSAEFPKEGPSILRIQQVVRGDSAAYFCASKTGGASGYTFGSGTRLTVV.

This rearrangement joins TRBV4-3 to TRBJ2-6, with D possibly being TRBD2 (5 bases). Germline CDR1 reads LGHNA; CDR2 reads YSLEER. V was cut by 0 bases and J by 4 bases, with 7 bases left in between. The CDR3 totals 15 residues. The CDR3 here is CASSQESGGANVLTF. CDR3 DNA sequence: TGCGCCAGCAGCCAAGAGTCGGGAGGGGCCAACGTCCTGACTTTC.

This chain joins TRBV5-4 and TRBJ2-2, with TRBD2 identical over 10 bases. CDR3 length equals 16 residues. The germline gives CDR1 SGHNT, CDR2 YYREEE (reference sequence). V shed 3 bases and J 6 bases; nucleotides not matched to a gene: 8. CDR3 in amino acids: CASSSQRGGPAGELFF. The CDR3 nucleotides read TGTGCCAGCAGCTCCCAGCGGGGGGGCCCTGCCGGGGAGCTGTTTTTT.

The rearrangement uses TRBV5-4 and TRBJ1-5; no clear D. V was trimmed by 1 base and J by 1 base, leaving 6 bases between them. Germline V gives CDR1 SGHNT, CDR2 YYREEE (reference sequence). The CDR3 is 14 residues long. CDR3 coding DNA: TGTGCCAGCAGCTTGTTCGGAAGCAATCAGCCCCAGCATTTT. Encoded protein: CASSLFGSNQPQHF.

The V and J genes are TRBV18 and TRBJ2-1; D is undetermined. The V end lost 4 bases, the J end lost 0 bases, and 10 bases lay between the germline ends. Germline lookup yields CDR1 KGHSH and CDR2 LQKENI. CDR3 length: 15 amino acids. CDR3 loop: CASSQGQSSYNEQFF. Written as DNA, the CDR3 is TGTGCCAGCTCACAGGGTCAAAGCTCCTACAATGAGCAGTTCTTC.

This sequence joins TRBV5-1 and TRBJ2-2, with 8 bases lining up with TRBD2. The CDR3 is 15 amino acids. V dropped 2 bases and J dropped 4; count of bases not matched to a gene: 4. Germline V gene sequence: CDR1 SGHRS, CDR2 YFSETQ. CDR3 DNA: TGCGCCAGCAGCTTTAACGCGGGAGGCACCGGGGAGCTGTTTTTT. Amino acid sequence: CASSFNAGGTGELFF.

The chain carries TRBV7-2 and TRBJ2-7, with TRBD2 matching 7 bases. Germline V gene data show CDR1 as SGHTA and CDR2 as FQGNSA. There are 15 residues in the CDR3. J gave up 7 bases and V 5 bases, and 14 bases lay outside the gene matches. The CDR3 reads CASSPQSGAFGEQYF. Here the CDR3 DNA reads TGTGCCAGCAGCCCCCAGAGCGGGGCCTTTGGGGAGCAGTACTTC.

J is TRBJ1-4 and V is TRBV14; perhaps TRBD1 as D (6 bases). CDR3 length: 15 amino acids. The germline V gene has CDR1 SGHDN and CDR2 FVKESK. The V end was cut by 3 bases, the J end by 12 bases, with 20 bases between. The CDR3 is CASSHRDWGQLELFF. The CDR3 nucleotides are TGTGCCAGCAGCCATAGGGACTGGGGACAACTCGAACTGTTTTTT.

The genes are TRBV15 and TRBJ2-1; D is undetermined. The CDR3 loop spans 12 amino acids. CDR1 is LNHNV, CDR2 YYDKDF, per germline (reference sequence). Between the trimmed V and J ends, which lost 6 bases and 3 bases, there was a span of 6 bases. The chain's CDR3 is CATSLSYNEQFF. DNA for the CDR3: TGTGCCACCAGTCTAAGCTACAATGAGCAGTTCTTC.

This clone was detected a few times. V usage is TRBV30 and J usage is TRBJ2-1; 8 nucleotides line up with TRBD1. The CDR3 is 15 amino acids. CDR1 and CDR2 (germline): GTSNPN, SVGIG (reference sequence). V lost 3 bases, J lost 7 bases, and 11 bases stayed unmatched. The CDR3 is CAWRRYGQGRNEQFF. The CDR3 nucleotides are TGTGCCTGGAGACGATATGGACAGGGTAGAAATGAGCAGTTCTTC. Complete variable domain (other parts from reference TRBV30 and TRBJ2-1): SQTIHQWPATLVQPVGSPLSLECTVEGTSNPNLYWYRQAAGRGLQLLFYSVGIGQISSEVPQNLSASRPQDRQFILSSKKLLLSDSGFYLCAWRRYGQGRNEQFFGPGTRLTVL.

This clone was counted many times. The CDR3 sequence is CASSFLSGTSTDTQYF. CDR3 nucleotide sequence: TGTGCCAGCAGCTTCTTGAGCGGGACTAGCACAGATACGCAGTATTTT. This rearrangement joins TRBV5-4 to TRBJ2-3; 7 bases are shared with TRBD2. Unmatched junction bases numbered 6, after V lost 2 bases and J lost 0 bases. The CDR3 contains 16 residues. Germline V gives CDR1 SGHNT, CDR2 YYREEE (reference sequence).

The CDR3 DNA reads TGTGCCAGTAGTATGGTTGTGGGAAACACCATATATTTT. It is translated as CASSMVVGNTIYF. The rearrangement uses TRBV19 and TRBJ1-3, with D unclear. The V end was cut by 3 bases, the J end by 4 bases, with 7 bases between. The CDR3 is 13 residues long. Germline V CDR1 and CDR2: LNHDA, SQIVND (reference sequence). The full variable domain, completed using reference TRBV19 and TRBJ1-3, is DGGITQSPKYLFRKEGQNVTLSCEQNLNHDAMYWYRQDPGQGLRLIYYSQIVNDFQKGDIAEGYSVSREKKESFPLTVTSAQKNPTAFYLCASSMVVGNTIYFGEGSWLTVV.

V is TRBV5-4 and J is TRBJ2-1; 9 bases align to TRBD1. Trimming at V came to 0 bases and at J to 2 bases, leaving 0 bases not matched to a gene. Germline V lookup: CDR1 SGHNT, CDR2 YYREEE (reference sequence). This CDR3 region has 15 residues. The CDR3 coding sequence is TGTGCCAGCAGCTTGGGGGACAGGGCCTACAATGAGCAGTTCTTC. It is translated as CASSLGDRAYNEQFF.

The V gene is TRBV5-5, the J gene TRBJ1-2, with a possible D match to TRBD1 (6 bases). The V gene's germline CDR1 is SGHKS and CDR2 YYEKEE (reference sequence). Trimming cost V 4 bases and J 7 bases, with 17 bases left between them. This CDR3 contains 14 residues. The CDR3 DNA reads TGTGCCAGCAGCGCCACAGGGTCTCTGGGTGGCTACACCTTC. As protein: CASSATGSLGGYTF. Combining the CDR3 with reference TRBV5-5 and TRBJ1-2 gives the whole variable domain DAGVTQSPTHLIKTRGQQVTLRCSPISGHKSVSWYQQVLGQGPQFIFQYYEKEERGRGNFPDRFSARQFPNYSSELNVNALLLGDSALYLCASSATGSLGGYTFGSGTRLTVV.

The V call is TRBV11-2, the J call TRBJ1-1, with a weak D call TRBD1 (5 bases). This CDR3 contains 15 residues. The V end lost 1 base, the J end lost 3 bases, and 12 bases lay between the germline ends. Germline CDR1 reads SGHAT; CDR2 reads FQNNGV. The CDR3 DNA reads TGTGCCAGCAGCTTAGCAGGGCGTGGGTACACTGAAGCTTTCTTT. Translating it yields CASSLAGRGYTEAFF. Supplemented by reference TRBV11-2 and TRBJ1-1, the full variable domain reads EAGVAQSPRYKIIEKRQSVAFWCNPISGHATLYWYQQILGQGPKLLIQFQNNGVVDDSQLPKDRFSAERLKGVDSTLKIQPAKLEDSAVYLCASSLAGRGYTEAFFGQGTRLTVV.

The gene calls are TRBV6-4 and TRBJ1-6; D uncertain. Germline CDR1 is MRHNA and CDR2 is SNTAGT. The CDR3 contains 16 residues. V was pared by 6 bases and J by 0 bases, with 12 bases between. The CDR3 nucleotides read TGTGCCAGCAGCACCGACACGAGCTCCTATAATTCACCCCTCCACTTT. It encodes CASSTDTSSYNSPLHF.

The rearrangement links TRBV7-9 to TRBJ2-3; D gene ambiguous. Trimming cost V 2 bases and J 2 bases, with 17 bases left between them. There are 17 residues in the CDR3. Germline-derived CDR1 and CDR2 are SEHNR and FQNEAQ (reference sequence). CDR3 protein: CASSLRATPRPTDTQYF. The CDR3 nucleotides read TGTGCCAGCAGCTTAAGGGCTACCCCGCGTCCCACAGATACGCAGTATTTT.

This chain's CDR3 is CASSLREGSANTEAFF. DNA for the CDR3: TGTGCCAGCAGCCTTCGAGAGGGGTCAGCCAACACTGAAGCTTTCTTT. The J gene is TRBJ1-1, the V gene TRBV7-8; D perhaps matches TRBD1 (5 bases). CDR3 length equals 16 residues. Trimming took 5 bases from V and 2 from J, leaving 18 bases between them. In germline, CDR1 is SGHVS, CDR2 FQNEAQ. Full variable domain (missing parts from reference TRBV7-8 and TRBJ1-1): GAGVSQSPRYKVAKRGQDVALRCDPISGHVSLFWYQQALGQGPEFLTYFQNEAQLDKSGLPSDRFFAERPEGSVSTLKIQRTQQEDSAVYLCASSLREGSANTEAFFGQGTRLTVV.

Here the CDR3 DNA reads TGCGCCAGCAGCTTGGTTCAGGTTGCCTCCTACAATGAGCAGTTCTTC. Its protein is CASSLVQVASYNEQFF. The V and J genes are TRBV5-1 and TRBJ2-1, with no clear D. Deletions cut 0 bases from V and 0 bases from J, with 10 bases between. CDR3 length equals 16 residues. Germline V gene lookup returns CDR1 SGHRS and CDR2 YFSETQ. The full variable domain, rest sourced from reference TRBV5-1 and TRBJ2-1, is KAGVTQTPRYLIKTRGQQVTLSCSPISGHRSVSWYQQTPGQGLQFLFEYFSETQRNKGNFPGRFSGRQFSNSRSEMNVSTLELGDSALYLCASSLVQVASYNEQFFGPGTRLTVL.